A selection of T cell receptor beta chains follows, all from one sample in a study of T-cell memory formation after mild COVID-19. TCRdb re-called the 5' RACE reads through MiXCR, storing one row per CDR3 protein. The sample lists fewer than 450,000 distinct CDR3 sequences; roughly 24% were seen once. What was sequenced was PBMCs or a T cell subset sorted from them (not recorded which). The receptors here all came from an adult woman who had mild COVID-19 (a few samples of this study predate the infection). Cell type and time point are not known. The CDR3 runs from the conserved cysteine through the conserved F or W. Each record gives: V gene, clone size, D gene, J gene, CDR3 DNA, CDR3 protein. D genes are given only for firm matches. Clone size, where shown, is once, few, many, or a class for clones that have expanded.

TRBV6-7,few,.,TRBJ1-1,TGTGCCAGCAGTTCCAACAGGGCCGGAGCAGAAGCTTTCTTT,CASSSNRAGAEAFF
TRBV12-3/TRBV12-4,.,.,TRBJ2-1,TGTGCCAGCAGTTTAGAAGCACTAGCTGGTGAGCAGTTCTTC,CASSLEALAGEQFF
TRBV19,.,.,TRBJ2-1,TGTGCCAGTAACAAGCGTAACTACAATGAGCAGTTCTTC,CASNKRNYNEQFF
TRBV4-2,.,.,TRBJ1-4,TGTGCCAGCAGCCATGCGACCGGGGGGGAGAATGAAAAACTGTTTTTT,CASSHATGGENEKLFF
TRBV7-9,few,.,TRBJ1-2,TGTGCCAGCAGCCGACAGGATGGCTACACCTTC,CASSRQDGYTF
TRBV9,.,.,TRBJ1-1,TGTGCCAGCAGCGTAATCGGGAACACTGAAGCTTTCTTT,CASSVIGNTEAFF
TRBV4-3,.,.,TRBJ2-1,TGCGCCAGCAGCCAAGATGGAAGAGCGCTATCCCATAACAATGAGCAGTTCTTC,CASSQDGRALSHNNEQFF
TRBV7-9,few,TRBD1,TRBJ2-5,TGTGCCAGCAGCTCGTCGACAGGGCAAGAGACCCAGTACTTC,CASSSSTGQETQYF
TRBV19,.,.,TRBJ1-1,TGTGCCAGTAGTTCGGACCCCGCTCTTGGCACTGAAGCTTTCTTT,CASSSDPALGTEAFF
TRBV18,few,.,TRBJ1-1,TGTGCCAGCTCACGCCAATCCTCGGGGGGCACTGAAGCTTTCTTT,CASSRQSSGGTEAFF
TRBV2,.,TRBD2,TRBJ2-1,TGTGCCAGCAGGCCCGAAGCGGGAGGGTACTACAATGAGCAGTTCTTC,CASRPEAGGYYNEQFF
TRBV2,few,TRBD2,TRBJ2-1,TGTGCCAGCAGGGGAACTAGCGGGGGGGCCAATGAGCAGTTCTTC,CASRGTSGGANEQFF
TRBV20-1,many,.,TRBJ1-5,TGCAGTGCTAGAGATGTAGGGGGGCTCCCCGGGGGCTTCAATCAGCCCCAGCATTTT,CSARDVGGLPGGFNQPQHF
TRBV9,few,TRBD1,TRBJ1-1,TGTGCCAGCAGCGTAGCCACAAAGACAGGGGGCCAATTACGAACTGAAGCTTTCTTT,CASSVATKTGGQLRTEAFF
TRBV6-5,.,TRBD2,TRBJ2-1,TGTGCCAGCAGACCTCAGCGGGGGCGCTACAATGAGCAGTTCTTC,CASRPQRGRYNEQFF
TRBV5-1,.,.,TRBJ1-2,TGCGCCAGCAGCCACAATCCCCCCGGGGGCCGGTACGGCTACACCTTC,CASSHNPPGGRYGYTF
TRBV12-3/TRBV12-4,few,.,TRBJ2-7,TGTGCCAGCAGACACGACATGAGGGGCTATGTGCAGTACTTC,CASRHDMRGYVQYF
TRBV29-1,.,.,TRBJ1-1,TGCAGCGCCTCGGACGCTGAAGCTTTCTTT,CSASDAEAFF
TRBV12-3/TRBV12-4,.,.,TRBJ2-7,TGTGCCAGCAGTGAACCCGGGACTTCTCGATCCTACGAGCAGTACTTC,CASSEPGTSRSYEQYF